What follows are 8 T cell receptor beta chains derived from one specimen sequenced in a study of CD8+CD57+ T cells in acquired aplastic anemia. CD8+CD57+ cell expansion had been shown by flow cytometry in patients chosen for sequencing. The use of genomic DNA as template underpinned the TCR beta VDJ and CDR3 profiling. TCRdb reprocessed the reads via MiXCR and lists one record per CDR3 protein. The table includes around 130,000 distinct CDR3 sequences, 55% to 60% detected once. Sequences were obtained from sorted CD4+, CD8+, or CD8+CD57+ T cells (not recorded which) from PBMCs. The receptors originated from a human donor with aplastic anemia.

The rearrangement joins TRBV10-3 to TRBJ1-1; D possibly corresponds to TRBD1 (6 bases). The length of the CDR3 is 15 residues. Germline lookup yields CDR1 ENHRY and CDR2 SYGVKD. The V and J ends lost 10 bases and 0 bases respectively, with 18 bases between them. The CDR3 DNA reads TGTGCCACCATCTCAGGGGTAGGGGTGAACACTGAAGCTTTCTTT. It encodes CATISGVGVNTEAFF.

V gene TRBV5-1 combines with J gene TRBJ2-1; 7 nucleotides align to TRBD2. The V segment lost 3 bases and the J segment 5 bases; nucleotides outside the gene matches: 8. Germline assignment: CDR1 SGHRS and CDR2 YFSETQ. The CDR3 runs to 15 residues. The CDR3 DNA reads TGCGCCAGCAGCTCCTCTAGCGGAGCGAACAATGAGCAGTTCTTC. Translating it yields CASSSSSGANNEQFF.

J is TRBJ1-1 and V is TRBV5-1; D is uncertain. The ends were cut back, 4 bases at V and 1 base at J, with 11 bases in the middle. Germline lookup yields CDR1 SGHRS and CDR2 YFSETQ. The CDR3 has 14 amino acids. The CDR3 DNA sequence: TGCGCCAGCAGCCGCGTTCAGCCGAACACTGAAGCTTTCTTT. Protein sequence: CASSRVQPNTEAFF.

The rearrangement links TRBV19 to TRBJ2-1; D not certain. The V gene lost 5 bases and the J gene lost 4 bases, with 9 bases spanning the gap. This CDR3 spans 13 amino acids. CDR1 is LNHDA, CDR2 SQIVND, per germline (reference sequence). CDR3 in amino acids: CASSVGAYNEQFF. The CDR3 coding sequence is TGTGCCAGTAGTGTTGGAGCTTACAATGAGCAGTTCTTC.

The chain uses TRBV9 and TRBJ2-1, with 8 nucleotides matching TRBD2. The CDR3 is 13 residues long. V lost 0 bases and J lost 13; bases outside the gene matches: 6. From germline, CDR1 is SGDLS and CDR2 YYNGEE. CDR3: CASSVVSGTEQFF. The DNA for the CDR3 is TGTGCCAGCAGCGTAGTTAGCGGGACGGAACAGTTCTTC.

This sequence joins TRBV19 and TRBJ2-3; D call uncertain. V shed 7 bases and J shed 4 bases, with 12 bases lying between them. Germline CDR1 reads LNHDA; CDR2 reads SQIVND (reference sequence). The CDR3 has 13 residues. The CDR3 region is CASMNPVADTQYF. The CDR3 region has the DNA TGTGCCAGTATGAATCCAGTTGCAGATACGCAGTATTTT.

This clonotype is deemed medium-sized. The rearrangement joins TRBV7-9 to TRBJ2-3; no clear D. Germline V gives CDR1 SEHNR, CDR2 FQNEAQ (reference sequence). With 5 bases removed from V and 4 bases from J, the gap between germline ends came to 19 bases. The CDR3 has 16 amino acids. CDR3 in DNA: TGTGCCAGCAGCCCCCCCCTAGGTCTCTCGTCAGATACGCAGTATTTT. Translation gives CASSPPLGLSSDTQYF. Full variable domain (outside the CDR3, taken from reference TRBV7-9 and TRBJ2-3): DTGVSQNPRHKITKRGQNVTFRCDPISEHNRLYWYRQTLGQGPEFLTYFQNEAQLEKSRLLSDRFSAERPKGSFSTLEIQRTEQGDSAMYLCASSPPLGLSSDTQYFGPGTRLTVL.

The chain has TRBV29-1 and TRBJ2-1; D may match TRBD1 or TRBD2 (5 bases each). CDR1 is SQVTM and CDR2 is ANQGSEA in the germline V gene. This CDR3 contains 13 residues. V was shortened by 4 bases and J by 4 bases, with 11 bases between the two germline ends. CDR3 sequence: CSVVRAGYNEQFF. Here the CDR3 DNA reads TGCAGCGTTGTCAGGGCGGGTTACAATGAGCAGTTCTTC.